This TCR beta chain was captured in a study of Ad26.COV2.S vaccination and SARS-CoV-2 variants. About the study: Recipients of Ad26.COV2.S got it intramuscularly, once or twice 56 days apart. Study-level results: CD8+ and CD4+ T cells specific for spike reportedly responded with substantial breadth after vaccination.

Some clones are missing from TCRdb's copy, which holds only in-frame ones; the method was immunoSEQ multiplex PCR. Here the sample spans approximately 300,000 clones, roughly 84% being singletons. Remarks on this clone: No antigen is known for it.

Treatment in this sample: roughly 20 received Ad26.COV2.S at low or high dose, single or two shots; about 5 received placebo; per-sample allocation not given. Day 63 after the first vaccine or placebo injection was the time point for sampling. This vaccine is an Ad26 vector that expresses the Wuhan-strain SARS-CoV-2 spike. The source material was peripheral blood, sampled in a trial of Ad26.COV2.S vaccine versus placebo. This sequence was found in a person between 18 and 65 years old who received the Ad26.COV2.S COVID-19 vaccine or a placebo.

The CDR3 region is CASSLGLAGGQVNEQFF. CDR3 in DNA: TGTGCCAGCAGCTTGGGACTAGCGGGGGGCCAGGTCAATGAGCAGTTCTTC. V usage is TRBV5-6 and J usage is TRBJ2-1, with TRBD2 matching 13 bases. The CDR3 spans 17 residues. J gave up 6 bases and V 0 bases, and 6 bases lay outside the gene matches. Per the germline V gene, CDR1 is SGHDT and CDR2 is YYEEEE.